One and the same sample provided the 23 T cell receptor beta chains below, sequenced in a study of control samples from healthy donors and cancer patients. The repertoire was sequenced with immunoSEQ multiplex PCR; TCRdb's copy has only in-frame clones and lacks some. The sample gives approximately 150,000 clones, about 86% of which show up once; over 1.5% is in the top ten. The sequenced material came from blood. These receptors came from a man between 18 and 35 years old in good health.

This chain connects TRBV4-1 to TRBJ1-2; D may be TRBD1 (5 bases). In germline, CDR1 is MGHRA, CDR2 YSYEKL. V lost 1 base to trimming and J lost 4 bases, with 16 bases between them. CDR3 length equals 16 residues. The CDR3 region has the DNA TGCGCCAGCAGCCAAGGGGGGGTGTATCCCGTCTATGGCTACACCTTC. It specifies CASSQGGVYPVYGYTF.

J is TRBJ2-7 and V is TRBV18, with D possibly TRBD2 on 6 matching bases. Trimming took off 4 bases at V and 1 base at J, with 23 bases between the two ends. Germline lookup yields CDR1 KGHSH and CDR2 LQKENI. The CDR3 has 18 residues. The CDR3, as DNA: TGTGCCAGCTCACTAAAAGGTCACGCCGGGGGAAAATCCTACGAGCAGTACTTC. Translation gives CASSLKGHAGGKSYEQYF. Filled out from reference TRBV18 and TRBJ2-7, the complete variable domain reads NAGVMQNPRHLVRRRGQEARLRCSPMKGHSHVYWYRQLPEEGLKFMVYLQKENIIDESGMPKERFSAEFPKEGPSILRIQQVVRGDSAAYFCASSLKGHAGGKSYEQYFGPGTRLTVT.

The chain recombines TRBV5-1 with TRBJ2-3; D is perhaps TRBD2 (7 bases). Trimming cost V 4 bases and J 4 bases, with 16 bases left between them. The CDR3 length is 15 residues. In germline, CDR1 is SGHRS, CDR2 YFSETQ. The CDR3 loop is CASSRTGGEADTQYF. For the CDR3, the DNA is TGCGCCAGCAGCCGAACGGGGGGCGAAGCAGATACGCAGTATTTT.

The V call is TRBV9, the J call TRBJ1-1; 8 bases align to TRBD1. The V gene end was trimmed by 3 bases and the J gene end by 4 bases; junction bases not matched to a gene: 2. CDR3 length: 13 residues. CDR1 and CDR2 from the germline V gene are SGDLS and YYNGEE. In nucleotides, the CDR3 is TGTGCCAGCAGCGCCGACAGGGGCACTGAAGCTTTCTTT. Residues: CASSADRGTEAFF.

The chain recombines TRBV7-2 with TRBJ1-1; weak D call: TRBD1 (5 bases). The CDR3 spans 15 residues. Germline CDR1 SGHTA, CDR2 FQGNSA. Trimming removed 5 bases from V and 0 bases from J, with 13 bases in between. CDR3 sequence reads: CASSTPTGLNTEAFF. In DNA, the CDR3 is TGTGCCAGCAGCACCCCGACGGGGCTGAACACTGAAGCTTTCTTT.

The rearrangement links TRBV27 to TRBJ1-6, with a tentative D call TRBD1 (5 bases). Germline CDR1 is MNHEY and CDR2 is SMNVEV (reference sequence). Between the trimmed V and J ends, which lost 5 bases and 2 bases, there was a span of 13 bases. CDR3 size: 16 residues. The chain's CDR3 is CASSGQGFPYNSPLHF. The CDR3 nucleotides are TGTGCCAGCAGTGGCCAGGGATTCCCCTATAATTCACCCCTCCACTTT.

The chain employs TRBV28 and TRBJ2-7, with 9 bases that match TRBD1. V lost 8 bases, J lost 4 bases, and 9 bases stayed unmatched. CDR1 is MDHEN and CDR2 is SYDVKM in the germline V gene. The CDR3 spans 14 residues. CDR3 in amino acids: CASVPGTGRYEQYF. DNA for the CDR3: TGTGCCAGCGTCCCCGGGACAGGGAGATACGAGCAGTACTTC. Full variable domain (rest looked up from reference TRBV28 and TRBJ2-7): DVKVTQSSRYLVKRTGEKVFLECVQDMDHENMFWYRQDPGLGLRLIYFSYDVKMKEKGDIPEGYSVSREKKERFSLILESASTNQTSMYLCASVPGTGRYEQYFGPGTRLTVT.

The gene calls are TRBV6-2 or TRBV6-3 and TRBJ2-2, with 8 bases aligning to TRBD1. There are 15 residues in the CDR3. Germline loops: CDR1 MNHEY, CDR2 SVGEGT. V dropped 2 bases and J dropped 4; count of bases not matched to a gene: 3. CDR3 coding DNA: TGTGCCAGCAGTTACCAGGGGGCGGGCACCGGGGAGCTGTTTTTT. Its translation: CASSYQGAGTGELFF.

The gene calls are TRBV30 and TRBJ2-3; perhaps TRBD1 as D (6 bases). The CDR3 contains 17 residues. CDR1 and CDR2 (germline): GTSNPN, SVGIG (reference sequence). Trimming pared 3 bases from V and 1 base from J, leaving 20 bases between. The CDR3 loop reads CAWSALTGPLRTDTQYF. CDR3 bases: TGTGCCTGGAGCGCCTTGACAGGACCCCTTCGCACAGATACGCAGTATTTT.

This chain links TRBV6-1 with TRBJ2-1; 11 bases match TRBD2. Per the germline V gene, CDR1 is MNHNS and CDR2 is SASEGT. This CDR3 has 17 amino acids. Unmatched junction bases numbered 6, after V lost 1 base and J lost 4 bases. The CDR3 DNA reads TGTGCCAGCAGTGAAGAAAAACTAGCGGGGGTATACAATGAGCAGTTCTTC. It is translated as CASSEEKLAGVYNEQFF.

The chain combines TRBV9 with TRBJ2-5; 8 bases map to TRBD2. Unmatched junction bases numbered 0, after V lost 0 bases and J lost 2 bases. Germline CDR1 reads SGDLS; CDR2 reads YYNGEE. The CDR3 is made up of 14 amino acids. DNA of the CDR3: TGTGCCAGCAGCGTAGCGGGGGGGCAAGAGACCCAGTACTTC. Encoded protein: CASSVAGGQETQYF.

This chain uses TRBV15 with TRBJ1-3; D is uncertain. The CDR3 runs 14 residues. Germline lookup yields CDR1 LNHNV and CDR2 YYDKDF (reference sequence). Trimming cost V 4 bases and J 4 bases, with 11 bases left between them. CDR3 residues: CATSIDRTGNTIYF. CDR3 nucleotides: TGTGCCACCAGCATCGACCGGACCGGAAACACCATATATTTT.

This chain connects TRBV5-4 to TRBJ2-3, with D possibly being TRBD1 or TRBD2 (6 bases each). This CDR3 contains 15 residues. V was cut by 4 bases and J by 0 bases, with 12 bases left in between. CDR1 SGHNT and CDR2 YYREEE come from the germline V gene (reference sequence). The DNA of the CDR3 is TGTGCCAGCAGCCTACAGGGACTTAGCACAGATACGCAGTATTTT. Protein product: CASSLQGLSTDTQYF.

The V and J genes are TRBV10-3 and TRBJ1-1; D is uncertain. The ends were cut back, 3 bases at V and 3 bases at J, with 11 bases in the middle. The CDR3 has 14 residues. Looked up from germline, CDR1 is ENHRY and CDR2 is SYGVKD. The CDR3 spells CAISESGGDTEAFF. The CDR3 bases are TGTGCCATCAGTGAATCAGGCGGCGACACTGAAGCTTTCTTT.

The chain combines TRBV7-2 with TRBJ1-6; a weak D match, TRBD1 (6 bases). Looked up from germline, CDR1 is SGHTA and CDR2 is FQGNSA. V was cut by 0 bases and J by 8 bases, with 17 bases left in between. CDR3 length: 17 residues. The DNA of the CDR3 is TGTGCCAGCAGCTTAGCCGGGAGGGGGTGGTTAGATTCACCCCTCCACTTT. Amino acid sequence: CASSLAGRGWLDSPLHF.

This chain joins TRBV13 and TRBJ2-1; possible D gene TRBD1, 8 bases. Trimming removed 5 bases at V and 4 bases at J, with 15 bases between. Germline V gene lookup returns CDR1 PRHDT and CDR2 FYEKMQ (reference sequence). This CDR3 has 15 amino acids. The CDR3 nucleotides read TGTGCCAGCAGCCCCTTACAGGGGGGGTACAATGAGCAGTTCTTC. This codes for CASSPLQGGYNEQFF.

The chain couples TRBV4-3 to TRBJ1-4; 8 positions agree with TRBD1. The V gene's germline CDR1 is LGHNA and CDR2 YSLEER. The V and J ends lost 0 bases and 5 bases, in that order; junction bases with no gene match: 2. The CDR3 covers 15 residues. The chain's CDR3 is CASSQDYRGNEKLFF. The CDR3 DNA reads TGCGCCAGCAGCCAAGATTACAGGGGGAATGAAAAACTGTTTTTT.

This chain links TRBV5-1 with TRBJ2-1; possible D gene TRBD1, 6 bases. V was shortened by 2 bases and J by 6 bases, with 12 bases between the two germline ends. CDR3 length: 14 residues. In germline, CDR1 is SGHRS, CDR2 YFSETQ. The CDR3 DNA follows: TGCGCCAGCAGCTTACAGGGAAGGGGCAATGAGCAGTTCTTC. Its protein is CASSLQGRGNEQFF. The full variable domain, in which reference TRBV5-1 and TRBJ2-1 provide the parts outside the CDR3, is KAGVTQTPRYLIKTRGQQVTLSCSPISGHRSVSWYQQTPGQGLQFLFEYFSETQRNKGNFPGRFSGRQFSNSRSEMNVSTLELGDSALYLCASSLQGRGNEQFFGPGTRLTVL.

The chain uses TRBV7-8 and TRBJ2-7; unclear D gene. The length of the CDR3 is 14 residues. CDR1 and CDR2 (germline): SGHVS, FQNEAQ. The germline V and J ends were trimmed by 5 bases and 3 bases, with 14 bases remaining between them. CDR3 sequence reads: CASSPARVGYEQYF. The CDR3 coding sequence is TGTGCCAGCAGCCCAGCTCGGGTCGGCTACGAGCAGTACTTC.

Turning to this clone: Other DNA sequences in the sample encode the same CDR3. CDR3 sequence: CASSGGWRGWNEQFF. CDR3 sequence (DNA): TGTGCCAGCAGCGGGGGGTGGAGGGGTTGGAATGAGCAGTTCTTC. The rearrangement links TRBV3-1 (or the pseudogene TRBV3-2) to TRBJ2-1; D may be TRBD2 (6 bases). V was shortened by 5 bases and J by 7 bases, with 18 bases between the two germline ends. The CDR3 loop spans 15 amino acids. Germline lookup yields CDR1 LGHDT and CDR2 YNNKEL (reference sequence).

The chain links TRBV6-1 to TRBJ2-7, with TRBD1 identical over 9 bases. The V and J ends lost 2 bases and 3 bases, in that order; junction bases with no gene match: 5. CDR1 and CDR2 from the germline V gene are MNHNS and SASEGT. CDR3 length: 15 amino acids. The CDR3 region has the DNA TGTGCCAGCAGTGAACGACAGGGGGACTACTACGAGCAGTACTTC. Its protein is CASSERQGDYYEQYF.

V usage is TRBV6-4 and J usage is TRBJ2-1; D perhaps matches TRBD1 (5 bases). Germline lookup yields CDR1 MRHNA and CDR2 SNTAGT. CDR3 size: 13 residues. Trimming stripped 6 bases from V and 4 bases from J, with 10 bases between. Here the CDR3 reads CASRVKGYNEQFF. The CDR3 nucleotides are TGTGCCAGCAGGGTTAAGGGGTACAATGAGCAGTTCTTC.

The rearrangement joins TRBV30 to TRBJ1-5; 7 bases line up with TRBD1. The germline V gene has CDR1 GTSNPN and CDR2 SVGIG (reference sequence). The J segment lost 1 base and the V segment lost 0 bases, leaving 6 bases of the junction unmatched. The CDR3 has 16 amino acids. DNA of the CDR3: TGTGCCTGGAGTGTTTACGGGGACAGAAGCAATCAGCCCCAGCATTTT. Translation gives CAWSVYGDRSNQPQHF.